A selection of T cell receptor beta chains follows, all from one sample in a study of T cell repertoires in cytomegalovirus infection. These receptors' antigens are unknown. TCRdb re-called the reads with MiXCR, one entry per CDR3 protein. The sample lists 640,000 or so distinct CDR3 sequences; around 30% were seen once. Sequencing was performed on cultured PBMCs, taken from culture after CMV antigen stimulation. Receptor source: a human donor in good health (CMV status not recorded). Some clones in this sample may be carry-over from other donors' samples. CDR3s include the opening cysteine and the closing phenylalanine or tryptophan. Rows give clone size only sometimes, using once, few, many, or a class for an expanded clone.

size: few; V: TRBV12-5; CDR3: CASGLVRYNEQFF
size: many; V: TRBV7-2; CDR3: CASSLGGVETQYF
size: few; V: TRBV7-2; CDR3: CASSFRGGGNSPLHF
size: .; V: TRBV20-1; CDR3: CSASVGTNQPQHF
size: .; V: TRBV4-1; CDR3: CASRQTDTEAFF
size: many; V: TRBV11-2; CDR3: CASRSGLAGNNEQFF
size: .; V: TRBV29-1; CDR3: CSVEVRTSGSIQFF
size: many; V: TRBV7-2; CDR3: CASSLVQHTDTQYF
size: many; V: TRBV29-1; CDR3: CSVARGENSPLHF
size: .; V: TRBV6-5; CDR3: CAISPGQSYGYTF
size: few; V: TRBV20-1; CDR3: CSALVGISGNTIYF
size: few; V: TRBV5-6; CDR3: CASSHPSDTQYF
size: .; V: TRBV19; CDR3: CASSTWSAQGEQFF
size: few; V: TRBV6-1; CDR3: CASRSMEGTQYF
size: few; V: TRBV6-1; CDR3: CASSEVYLRDQPQHF
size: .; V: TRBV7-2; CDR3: CASSPAGRSEAFF
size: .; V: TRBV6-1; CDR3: CASSEAVVFYEQYF
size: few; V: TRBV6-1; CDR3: CATIRPSGNTIYF
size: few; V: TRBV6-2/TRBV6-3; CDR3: CASSSPLKRGPPNEQFF
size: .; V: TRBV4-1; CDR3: CASSQEWALSSYEQYF
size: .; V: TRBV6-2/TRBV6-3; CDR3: CASSMLGTSGSRNEQFF
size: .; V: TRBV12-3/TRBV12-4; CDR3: CASSSFRGGETQYF
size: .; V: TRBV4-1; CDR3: CASSQVGQGSNYGYTF
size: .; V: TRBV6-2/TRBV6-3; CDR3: CASRNRGLFRNNYGYTF
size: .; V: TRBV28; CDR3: CASSSRTDGNSPLHF
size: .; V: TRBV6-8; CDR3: CASSGLDPRGEQYF
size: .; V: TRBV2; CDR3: CASSEGRGGNTIYF
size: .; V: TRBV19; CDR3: CASSIRTSGKVGEQFF
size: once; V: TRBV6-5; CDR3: CASSSAGISYEQYF
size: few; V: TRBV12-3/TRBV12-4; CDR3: CASSSSGVPGETQYF
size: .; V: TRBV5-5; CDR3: CASSLSAGNTGELFF
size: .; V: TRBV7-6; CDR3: CASSLISGETDTQYF
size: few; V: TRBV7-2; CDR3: CASSLYEGAADTQYF
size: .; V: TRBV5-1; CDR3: CASSKATNEKLFF
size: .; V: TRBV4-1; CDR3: CASSQQTVAVTSGANVLTF
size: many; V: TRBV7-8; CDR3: CASSPRDLSTDTQYF
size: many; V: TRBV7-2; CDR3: CASSFPQGPSSTEAFF
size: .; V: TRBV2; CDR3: CASSKGDSQGHGYTF
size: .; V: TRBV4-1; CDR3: CASSPLDGRGNQPQHF
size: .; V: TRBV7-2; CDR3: CASSLHWSGRGTDTQYF
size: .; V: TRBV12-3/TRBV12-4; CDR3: CASGGQGGYTF
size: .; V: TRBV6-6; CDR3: CASSTLAAGYEQYF
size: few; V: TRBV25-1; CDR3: CASSEYSGTAGAETQYF
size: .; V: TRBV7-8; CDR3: CASSPGAKYEAFF
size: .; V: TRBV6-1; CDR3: CASGQSDTDTQYF